The 4 T cell receptor beta chains in this list originate from one sample, sequenced in a study of tumor-infiltrating lymphocytes in primary liver carcinoma. Germline DNA was also extracted, and blood RNA was taken from unsorted whole blood. cDNA specific to TCR beta was made from 500 ng of total RNA, with a constant-region primer employed for priming. Researchers made the TCR beta libraries by running three nested multiplex PCR rounds with slightly modified ARM-PCR. The first two PCR rounds used TRBV1-TRBV30 primers with a Cbeta primer, about 9 cycles each. TCRdb fed the multiplex PCR reads into MiXCR, producing one record per CDR3 protein. The table has about 320,000 distinct CDR3 sequences, around three fifths seen once. The sequencing input was peripheral blood. The receptors here all came from a man aged 40-55 years with primary liver carcinoma and hepatitis B virus infection.

Ten or more counts support this clonotype. For the CDR3, the DNA is TGTGCCAGCAGTTTCCGAGCGGGCCAAGAGACCCAGTACTTC. It encodes CASSFRAGQETQYF. V gene TRBV12-3 or TRBV12-4 combines with J gene TRBJ2-5; D is perhaps TRBD2 (6 bases). Trimming took 3 bases from V and 1 from J, leaving 9 bases between them. The CDR3 is 14 amino acids.

This clonotype was seen many times. The J gene is TRBJ2-3, the V gene TRBV4-1, with 9 bases that match TRBD1. Germline CDR1 MGHRA, CDR2 YSYEKL. V shed 0 bases, J shed 5 bases, and the junction held 9 bases outside the gene matches. The CDR3 covers 17 residues. DNA of the CDR3: TGCGCCAGCAGCCAAGAGGGACAGGGCGAGAGGGGAGATACGCAGTATTTT. Amino acids: CASSQEGQGERGDTQYF.

This clonotype was counted only a few times. This chain joins TRBV7-9 and TRBJ1-1; TRBD1 is a possible D gene (6 bases). The germline V gene has CDR1 SEHNR and CDR2 FQNEAQ (reference sequence). V lost 2 bases, J lost 2 bases, and 12 bases lay in between. The CDR3 consists of 15 residues. Here the CDR3 reads CASSLTKQGNTEAFF. The CDR3, as DNA: TGTGCCAGCAGCTTAACCAAACAGGGCAACACTGAAGCTTTCTTT.

With regard to this clonotype: Given a much more abundant clone one base away, this may be a read error. The rearrangement joins TRBV6-5 to TRBJ1-1; D gene ambiguous. Germline CDR1 MNHEY, CDR2 SVGAGI. The CDR3 has 12 amino acids. V was pared by 10 bases and J by 7 bases, with 16 bases between. CDR3 region: CANRNVDGEAFF. The CDR3 nucleotides read TGTGCCAACAGAAATGTTGACGGTGAAGCTTTCTTT.